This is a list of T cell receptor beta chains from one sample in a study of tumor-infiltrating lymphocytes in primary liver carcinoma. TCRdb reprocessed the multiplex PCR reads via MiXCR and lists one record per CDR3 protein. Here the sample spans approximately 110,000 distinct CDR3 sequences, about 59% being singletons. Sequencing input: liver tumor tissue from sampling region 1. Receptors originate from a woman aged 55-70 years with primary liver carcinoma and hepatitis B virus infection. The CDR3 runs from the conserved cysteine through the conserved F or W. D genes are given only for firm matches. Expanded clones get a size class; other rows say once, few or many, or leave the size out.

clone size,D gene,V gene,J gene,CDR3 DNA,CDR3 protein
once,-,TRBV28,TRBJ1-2,TGTGCCAGCAGTCGCGCTTCCGGAGGGATTGGAGGCTACACCTTC,CASSRASGGIGGYTF
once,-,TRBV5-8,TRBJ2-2,TGTGCCAGCAGCTTGGGCAGTGGGGGCACCGGGGAGCTGCTTTTT,CASSLGSGGTGELLF
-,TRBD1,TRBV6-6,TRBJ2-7,TGTGGCATCAGTTACAGGACAGGGTTAGGGTACGAGCAGTACTTC,CGISYRTGLGYEQYF
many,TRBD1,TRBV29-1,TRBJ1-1,TGCAGCGTCTCCGGGACAGCGATGAACACTGAAGCTTTCTTT,CSVSGTAMNTEAFF
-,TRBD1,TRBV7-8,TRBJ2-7,TGTGCCAGCAACCTAAGGGGGCCGAGCTCCTACGAGCAGTACTTC,CASNLRGPSSYEQYF
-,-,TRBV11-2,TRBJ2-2,TGTCCCAGCAGCTTAGATGTTTGGGCGGTTGGGGAGCTGTTTTTT,CPSSLDVWAVGELFF
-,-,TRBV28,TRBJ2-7,TGTGTCAGCAGTTTATCCAGGGACCACGAGCAGTACTTC,CVSSLSRDHEQYF
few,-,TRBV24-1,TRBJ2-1,TGTGCCACCAGTGATTTCGGCAGAAACAATGAGCAGTTCTTC,CATSDFGRNNEQFF
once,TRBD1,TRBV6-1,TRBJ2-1,TGCGCCAGCAGTTTGGACAGGGTCTTGGCCGAGCAGTTCTTC,CASSLDRVLAEQFF
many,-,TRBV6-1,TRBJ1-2,TGTGCCAGCAGTGAAGAGAGGGGGGCCTATGGCTACACCTTC,CASSEERGAYGYTF
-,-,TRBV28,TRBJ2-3,TGTGCCAGCACCACCAATTTGGGCGCCGGCACAGATATGCAGTATTTT,CASTTNLGAGTDMQYF
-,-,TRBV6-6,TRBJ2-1,TGTGCCAGCAGTTACTCGGCAGAGCCCACCGATGAGCAGTTCTTC,CASSYSAEPTDEQFF
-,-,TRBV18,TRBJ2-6,TGTGCCAGCTCACCACAGACCCCAGGGAATGGGGCCAACGTCCTGACTTTC,CASSPQTPGNGANVLTF
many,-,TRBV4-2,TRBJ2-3,TGTGCCAGCGAAACCGGGACCCAAAACACAGATACGCAGTATTTT,CASETGTQNTDTQYF
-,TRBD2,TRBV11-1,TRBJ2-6,TGTGCCAGCAGCCCCTGTACTAGCGGCTCTGGGGCCAACGTCCTGACTTTC,CASSPCTSGSGANVLTF
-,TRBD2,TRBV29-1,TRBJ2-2,TGCAGCGTTGGGGCAGATGGTTGCGGGAGGGATTACGGGGAGCTGTTTTTT,CSVGADGCGRDYGELFF
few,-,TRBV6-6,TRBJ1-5,TGTGCCAGCACCATTGGGGCAGGGGCGCGGAGCAATCAGCCCCAGCATTTT,CASTIGAGARSNQPQHF
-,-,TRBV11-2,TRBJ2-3,TGTACCAGCAGCTTAGTTCATCAGGGGCCAAAAGATACGCAGTATTTT,CTSSLVHQGPKDTQYF
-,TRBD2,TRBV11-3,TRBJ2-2,TGTGCCAGTAGCGGGAGGACGGTGTCAGGGAAGCTGTTTTTT,CASSGRTVSGKLFF
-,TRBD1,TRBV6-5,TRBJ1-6,TGTGCCTGCAGCCGTCAGACAGGGGGGAATTCACCCATCCACTTT,CACSRQTGGNSPIHF
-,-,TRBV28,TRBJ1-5,TGTGCCAGCAGTTTGGGGTTCCAAGGTGGGAGCAATCAGCCCCAGCATTTT,CASSLGFQGGSNQPQHF
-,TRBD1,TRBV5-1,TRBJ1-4,TGCGCCAGCAGCAAGGGACAGGAGGGAACTAATGAAAAACTGTTTTTT,CASSKGQEGTNEKLFF